Listed here are 11 T cell receptor beta chains from one sample, sequenced in a study of tumor-infiltrating lymphocytes in primary liver carcinoma. Unsorted bulk tissue (about 20-32 mg) underwent RNA and DNA co-extraction. TCR beta cDNA was prepared out of around 460 ng total RNA by means of a constant-region primer. A slightly modified ARM-PCR protocol with three nested multiplex PCR rounds produced these TCR beta libraries. For 10 cycles apiece, the opening two PCR rounds ran with TRBV1-TRBV30 forward primers and a C-beta reverse primer. TCRdb passed the multiplex PCR reads through MiXCR, listing each CDR3 protein once. The sample holds around 79,000 distinct CDR3 sequences, under 75% seen once. What was sequenced was tumor-adjacent normal liver tissue. The origin of the receptors is a man between 35 and 55 years old with primary liver carcinoma and hepatitis B virus infection.

The chain joins TRBV20-1 to TRBJ1-6, with D possibly TRBD1 on 6 matching bases. Germline V gene lookup returns CDR1 DFQATT and CDR2 SNEGSKA (reference sequence). Deletions cut 0 bases from V and 10 bases from J, with 19 bases between. There are 16 residues in the CDR3. The CDR3 DNA sequence: TGCAGTGCTAGAGATCATGAGGGCAGGGGAGGGTCACCCCTCCACTTT. This codes for CSARDHEGRGGSPLHF.

This rearrangement joins TRBV18 to TRBJ2-3; perhaps TRBD2 as D (5 bases). The germline V gene has CDR1 KGHSH and CDR2 LQKENI. The CDR3 loop spans 13 amino acids. V was pared by 10 bases and J by 3 bases, with 14 bases between. The CDR3 loop reads CANSQWETDTQYF. CDR3 bases: TGTGCCAACTCTCAGTGGGAGACAGATACGCAGTATTTT.

Details on this clonotype: The junction and the germline gene differ at one end; a read error may be behind it. The chain recombines TRBV4-1 with TRBJ2-1; D is unclear. The CDR3 spans 12 residues. Germline V lookup: CDR1 MGHRA, CDR2 YSYEKL. CDR3 bases: TGCGCCAGCAACCAAGAAGACAATGAGCAGTTCTTC. Translated: CASNQEDNEQFF.

Worth noting for this clonotype: This sequence may be a read error, since a much larger clone differs from it by one base. V usage is TRBV21-1 and J usage is TRBJ2-7; the table's D gene call, TRBD2, was not cross checked with the DNA. TRBV21-1 constitutes a pseudogene. There are 19 residues in the CDR3. In DNA, the CDR3 is TGTGCCAGCCCCTTACGCCTTGGGATTAGCGGGAGCCCCCTAGGCGAGCAGTACTTC. The encoded protein is CASPLRLGISGSPLGEQYF.

In the case of this clonotype: This may come from a read error, since a much larger clone is one base off. The chain uses TRBV28 and TRBJ2-1; 8 bases fit TRBD2. This CDR3 contains 12 residues. Germline assignment: CDR1 MDHEN and CDR2 SYDVKM. The CDR3 is CASTPGGREQLF. As DNA, the CDR3 is TGTGCCAGCACGCCGGGAGGGCGGGAGCAGCTCTTC. The full variable domain, completed using reference TRBV28 and TRBJ2-1, is DVKVTQSSRYLVKRTGEKVFLECVQDMDHENMFWYRQDPGLGLRLIYFSYDVKMKEKGDIPEGYSVSREKKERFSLILESASTNQTSMYLCASTPGGREQLFGPGTRLTVL.

Worth noting for this clonotype: An end of the junction differs from the germline gene, which may be a read error. J is TRBJ2-5 and V is TRBV29-1; perhaps TRBD1 as D (5 bases). The CDR3 totals 15 residues. Germline V CDR1 and CDR2: SQVTM, ANQGSEA. The CDR3 loop is CSVEVDKGRAETQYF. In DNA, the CDR3 is TGCAGCGTTGAAGTGGACAAGGGGCGAGCAGAGACCCAATACTTC.

Points on this clonotype: A junction end diverges from the germline sequence, so it may reflect a read error. J is TRBJ2-1 and V is TRBV7-9; D remains ambiguous. Germline-derived CDR1 and CDR2 are SEHNR and FQNEAQ (reference sequence). CDR3 length: 15 residues. CDR3 coding DNA: TGTGCCAGCAACTTAGTTCCAGAGTACCCCACTGAGCAGTTCTTC. Translated: CASNLVPEYPTEQFF. The entire variable domain, with the rest obtained from reference TRBV7-9 and TRBJ2-1, is as follows: DTGVSQNPRHKITKRGQNVTFRCDPISEHNRLYWYRQTLGQGPEFLTYFQNEAQLEKSRLLSDRFSAERPKGSFSTLEIQRTEQGDSAMYLCASNLVPEYPTEQFFGPGTRLTVL.

As concerns this clonotype: Relative to the germline gene, one junction end is altered; a read error may explain this. The chain links TRBV13 to TRBJ1-1; TRBD1 agrees at 7 bases. Germline CDR1 and CDR2: PRHDT and FYEKMQ (reference sequence). The CDR3 is made up of 13 amino acids. The CDR3 sequence: CANSLATGTEDFF. CDR3 DNA sequence: TGTGCCAACAGCTTAGCGACAGGGACTGAAGATTTCTTT.

A word on this clonotype: One junction end disagrees with the germline gene, perhaps due to a read error. The gene calls are TRBV5-6 and TRBJ2-1; 7 nucleotides match TRBD2. From germline, CDR1 is SGHDT and CDR2 YYEEEE. The CDR3 is 13 amino acids. CDR3 DNA: TGTGGCAGCAGTCGGGACTACCAGGATGAGCAGTTCTTC. Encoded protein: CGSSRDYQDEQFF.

This clonotype was detected ten times or more. The chain employs TRBV10-2 and TRBJ2-7, with 7 positions matching TRBD2. CDR3 length equals 15 residues. V was pared by 6 bases and J by 1 base, with 9 bases of the junction left unmatched. Per germline, CDR1 WSHSY and CDR2 SAAADI. The CDR3 region is CASSPGREVSYEQYF. In DNA form, the CDR3 reads TGCGCCAGCAGCCCGGGGAGGGAAGTATCCTACGAGCAGTACTTC.

In the case of this clonotype: One junction end disagrees with the germline gene, perhaps due to a read error. The V and J genes are TRBV4-3 and TRBJ2-1, with TRBD2 matching 7 bases. Germline assignment: CDR1 LGHNA and CDR2 YSLEER. This CDR3 is 16 amino acids long. The CDR3 reads CASNQDSGPAYNEQFF. DNA for the CDR3: TGCGCCAGCAACCAAGATAGCGGGCCAGCCTACAATGAGCAGTTCTTC.